Listed here are 8 T cell receptor beta chains from one sample, sequenced in a study of blood T cell repertoires in COVID-19 (dated by TCRdb to about 2020). Libraries were constructed by the immunoSEQ multiplex PCR assay. TCRdb carries this immuneACCESS record with in-frame sequences only. Its versions omit some clonotypes, under half of them owing to an unresolved V gene in the studies checked, with the rest unexplained. The sample table holds 360,000 or so clones, of which approximately 89% were seen once. Together, the top ten hold roughly 4% of the sample. Sequenced input: peripheral blood. The receptors here all came from a woman aged 55 to 70 with COVID-19, enrolled during active disease.

This clone was detected only a few times. The chain couples TRBV5-1 to TRBJ2-2; no reliable D call. Per the germline V gene, CDR1 is SGHRS and CDR2 is YFSETQ. CDR3 length: 14 amino acids. V dropped 0 bases and J dropped 6 bases, with 9 bases sitting between them. CDR3 amino acids: CASSLVYGPGELFF. The CDR3 coding sequence is TGCGCCAGCAGCTTGGTTTATGGCCCCGGGGAGCTGTTTTTT.

V is TRBV6-6 and J is TRBJ1-5; D might be TRBD1 (5 bases). This CDR3 has 15 residues. CDR1 is MNHNY and CDR2 is SVGAGI in the germline V gene (reference sequence). V lost 6 bases, J lost 0 bases, and 12 bases lay in between. CDR3 DNA sequence: TGTGCCAGCAGCATCCAGGGTTATAGCAATCAGCCCCAGCATTTT. Translated: CASSIQGYSNQPQHF.

The J gene is TRBJ2-7, the V gene TRBV4-1; 9 bases line up with TRBD1. With V trimmed by 4 bases and J by 4 bases, 8 bases remained unmatched. Germline V lookup: CDR1 MGHRA, CDR2 YSYEKL. The length of the CDR3 is 15 residues. For the CDR3, the DNA is TGCGCCAGCAGCCTGGGACAGGGAGGATCGTACGAGCAGTACTTC. Translating it yields CASSLGQGGSYEQYF.

The chain recombines TRBV9 with TRBJ1-5; unclear D gene. CDR3 size: 15 residues. Per germline, CDR1 SGDLS and CDR2 YYNGEE. V was trimmed by 4 bases and J by 2 bases, leaving 13 bases between them. CDR3 sequence: CASSLGPSGNQPQHF. The CDR3 DNA reads TGTGCCAGCAGCCTTGGGCCTTCTGGCAATCAGCCCCAGCATTTT. Full variable domain (outside the CDR3, taken from reference TRBV9 and TRBJ1-5): DSGVTQTPKHLITATGQRVTLRCSPRSGDLSVYWYQQSLDQGLQFLIQYYNGEERAKGNILERFSAQQFPDLHSELNLSSLELGDSALYFCASSLGPSGNQPQHFGDGTRLSIL.

The chain recombines TRBV18 with TRBJ1-1, with D unresolved. The germline V gene encodes CDR1 KGHSH and CDR2 LQKENI. The V end lost 6 bases, the J end lost 3 bases, and 11 bases lay between the germline ends. This CDR3 is built from 13 residues. The CDR3 DNA is TGTGCCAGCTCCTCCGGGAGCTACACTGAAGCTTTCTTT. Translated, it gives CASSSGSYTEAFF.

This clone was picked up many times. This chain links TRBV3-1 (or the pseudogene TRBV3-2) with TRBJ1-1, with D possibly matching TRBD1 (6 bases). Germline-derived CDR1 and CDR2 are LGHDT and YNNKEL (reference sequence). The V end lost 2 bases, the J end lost 5 bases, and 9 bases lay between the germline ends. This CDR3 is built from 13 residues. CDR3 residues: CASSQTGLTEAFF. The CDR3, as DNA: TGTGCCAGCAGCCAAACAGGGCTGACTGAAGCTTTCTTT.

The chain recombines TRBV13 with TRBJ2-5; 15 bases align to TRBD2. CDR3 length: 17 amino acids. The germline V gene has CDR1 PRHDT and CDR2 FYEKMQ (reference sequence). V was pared by 5 bases and J by 4 bases, with 8 bases of the junction left unmatched. CDR3 bases: TGTGCCAGCAGCCATCGGACTAGCGGGGGGGCATTAGAGACCCAGTACTTC. This encodes CASSHRTSGGALETQYF.

This chain links TRBV27 with TRBJ1-1; TRBD1 is a possible D gene (6 bases). V was pared by 5 bases and J by 4 bases, with 11 bases between. This CDR3 spans 13 amino acids. In germline, CDR1 is MNHEY, CDR2 SMNVEV (reference sequence). For the CDR3, the DNA is TGTGCCAGCAGTGAAAGGGGGAGCACTGAAGCTTTCTTT. It encodes CASSERGSTEAFF.